These 32 T cell receptor beta chains were sequenced from one sample in a study of blood T cell repertoires in COVID-19. Clones were sequenced by immunoSEQ multiplex PCR, and TCRdb holds only the in-frame ones, with some missing. Of hundreds of thousands of clones in the sample, about 83% are singletons; the top ten hold 4.5% to 5%. The sequenced material came from PBMCs or T cells enriched from blood (not recorded which). The receptors derive from a woman aged 50 to 60 who had been exposed to COVID-19.

The J gene is TRBJ2-3, the V gene TRBV18; 8 bases line up with TRBD1. Trimming cost V 5 bases and J 4 bases; bases outside gene matches: 8. The CDR3 is made up of 15 amino acids. Germline V gene data show CDR1 as KGHSH and CDR2 as LQKENI. This CDR3 is CASSTQQGVADTQYF. CDR3 DNA sequence: TGTGCCAGCTCAACCCAACAGGGGGTGGCAGATACGCAGTATTTT. The full variable domain, rest sourced from reference TRBV18 and TRBJ2-3, is NAGVMQNPRHLVRRRGQEARLRCSPMKGHSHVYWYRQLPEEGLKFMVYLQKENIIDESGMPKERFSAEFPKEGPSILRIQQVVRGDSAAYFCASSTQQGVADTQYFGPGTRLTVL.

The gene calls are TRBV19 and TRBJ1-1; no reliable D call. The V gene's germline CDR1 is LNHDA and CDR2 SQIVND (reference sequence). The CDR3 extends over 16 amino acids. The ends were cut back, 1 base at V and 1 base at J, with 13 bases in the middle. In DNA, the CDR3 is TGTGCCAGTAGTATAGGGGTCGGACTGGAGAACACTGAAGCTTTCTTT. This gives the protein CASSIGVGLENTEAFF.

This chain joins TRBV2 and TRBJ1-5, with 7 bases lining up with TRBD1. V lost 9 bases to trimming and J lost 4 bases; unmatched junction nucleotides: 6. The length of the CDR3 is 13 residues. Germline V CDR1 and CDR2: SNHLY, FYNNEI. For the CDR3, the DNA is TGTGCCAGTCGGGACAGTACGAATCAGCCCCAGCATTTT. The encoded protein is CASRDSTNQPQHF. Full variable domain (missing parts from reference TRBV2 and TRBJ1-5): EPEVTQTPSHQVTQMGQEVILRCVPISNHLYFYWYRQILGQKVEFLVSFYNNEISEKSEIFDDQFSVERPDGSNFTLKIRSTKLEDSAMYFCASRDSTNQPQHFGDGTRLSIL.

V is TRBV11-2 and J is TRBJ2-7; 7 nucleotides match TRBD2. CDR3 size: 15 residues. The germline V gene has CDR1 SGHAT and CDR2 FQNNGV. After removal of 6 bases from V and 1 base from J, the junction contained 9 bases not matched to a gene. CDR3 DNA sequence: TGTGCCAGCAGGCACCCGGGCGGGAGTTCCTACGAGCAGTACTTC. Its protein product is CASRHPGGSSYEQYF.

The V gene is TRBV4-1, the J gene TRBJ1-1, with D unresolved. The germline V gene encodes CDR1 MGHRA and CDR2 YSYEKL. V was shortened by 2 bases and J by 1 base, with 11 bases between the two germline ends. This CDR3 region has 15 residues. CDR3 sequence (DNA): TGCGCCAGCAGCCAATTAGACGGAGAGAACACTGAAGCTTTCTTT. Translating it yields CASSQLDGENTEAFF.

The V gene is TRBV18, the J gene TRBJ1-1; the D gene is possibly TRBD1 (6 bases). Germline V gives CDR1 KGHSH, CDR2 LQKENI. Trimming stripped 6 bases from V and 4 bases from J, with 15 bases between. The CDR3 consists of 14 residues. As DNA, the CDR3 is TGTGCCAGCTCTCGGACAGCCTGGGGCACTGAAGCTTTCTTT. Translating gives CASSRTAWGTEAFF.

The chain joins TRBV10-3 to TRBJ1-5; 7 bases are shared with TRBD1. The CDR3 covers 12 residues. The trim removed 6 bases at V and 4 bases at J, leaving 0 bases unmatched. Germline V lookup: CDR1 ENHRY, CDR2 SYGVKD. The CDR3 region has the DNA TGTGCCATCAGGACAGGGAATCAGCCCCAGCATTTT. It is translated as CAIRTGNQPQHF.

V usage is TRBV28 and J usage is TRBJ1-1; D not resolved. V was trimmed by 3 bases and J by 0 bases, leaving 14 bases between them. Per germline, CDR1 MDHEN and CDR2 SYDVKM. The CDR3 is made up of 16 amino acids. The CDR3 loop is CASSLRSPLMNTEAFF. DNA of the CDR3: TGTGCCAGCAGTTTGAGAAGCCCCCTCATGAACACTGAAGCTTTCTTT.

The J gene is TRBJ1-6, the V gene TRBV3-1 (or the pseudogene TRBV3-2); 9 nucleotides line up with TRBD1. The germline V gene encodes CDR1 LGHDT and CDR2 YNNKEL (reference sequence). The CDR3 length is 14 residues. V lost 4 bases, J lost 10 bases, and 5 bases stayed unmatched. CDR3: CASSLGQGDSPLHF. In DNA form, the CDR3 reads TGTGCCAGCAGCCTGGGACAGGGAGACTCACCCCTCCACTTT.

This chain connects TRBV30 to TRBJ2-6; the match to TRBD2 covers 8 bases. V gave up 5 bases and J gave up 1 base; unmatched junction bases: 4. The CDR3 is 15 residues long. Looked up from germline, CDR1 is GTSNPN and CDR2 is SVGIG (reference sequence). CDR3 nucleotide sequence: TGTGCCTGGGGACGCGGGGGGTCTGGGGCCAACGTCCTGACTTTC. This encodes CAWGRGGSGANVLTF.

The chain's CDR3 is CAISDPSGTGINQPQHF. The CDR3 region has the DNA TGTGCCATCAGTGATCCCTCCGGGACAGGGATTAATCAGCCCCAGCATTTT. The V call is TRBV10-3, the J call TRBJ1-5; TRBD1 matches at 9 bases. Looked up from germline, CDR1 is ENHRY and CDR2 is SYGVKD. Trimming removed 3 bases from V and 4 bases from J; junction bases left unmatched: 10. This CDR3 is 17 amino acids long.

This clone was observed a few times. The chain employs TRBV6-5 and TRBJ1-2, with 7 nucleotides matching TRBD1. Germline V gene sequence: CDR1 MNHEY, CDR2 SVGAGI. Trimming took 5 bases from V and 4 from J; bases not matched to a gene: 4. CDR3 size: 13 residues. CDR3 protein: CASSRDSFYGYTF. CDR3 nucleotide sequence: TGTGCCAGCAGTAGGGACAGCTTCTATGGCTACACCTTC.

This clone was picked up a small number of times. This rearrangement joins TRBV3-1 (or the pseudogene TRBV3-2) to TRBJ2-5; 8 nucleotides agree with TRBD2. Germline V gene lookup returns CDR1 LGHDT and CDR2 YNNKEL (reference sequence). The CDR3 consists of 13 residues. Losses at the gene ends were 8 bases for V and 4 bases for J; bases not matched to a gene: 6. The DNA for the CDR3 is TGTGCCAGCTCGCAACGGGGGGGAGAGACCCAGTACTTC. The encoded protein is CASSQRGGETQYF.

V gene TRBV19 combines with J gene TRBJ2-1; 10 bases fit TRBD1. Germline CDR1 is LNHDA and CDR2 is SQIVND (reference sequence). This CDR3 region has 14 residues. Unmatched junction bases numbered 7, after V lost 5 bases and J lost 9 bases. The CDR3 coding sequence is TGTGCCAGTAGTGCGGGACAGGGGAGGAGTGAGCAGTTCTTC. Translated: CASSAGQGRSEQFF.

CDR3 region: CASSPQVYQPQHF. For the CDR3, the DNA is TGTGCCAGCAGCCCACAGGTCTATCAGCCCCAGCATTTT. The chain carries TRBV6-5 and TRBJ1-5, with D possibly being TRBD1 (5 bases). CDR1 is MNHEY and CDR2 is SVGAGI in the germline V gene. The CDR3 runs 13 residues. Trimming removed 6 bases from V and 5 bases from J, with 11 bases in between.

This chain links TRBV5-6 with TRBJ1-2; D remains unclear. V was cut by 4 bases and J by 0 bases, with 13 bases left in between. This CDR3 is 15 amino acids long. Germline V gene lookup returns CDR1 SGHDT and CDR2 YYEEEE. The CDR3 nucleotides are TGTGCCAGCAGCCCCACGGCGGAGGCTAACTATGGCTACACCTTC. Its protein is CASSPTAEANYGYTF. Full variable domain (missing parts from reference TRBV5-6 and TRBJ1-2): DAGVTQSPTHLIKTRGQQVTLRCSPKSGHDTVSWYQQALGQGPQFIFQYYEEEERQRGNFPDRFSGHQFPNYSSELNVNALLLGDSALYLCASSPTAEANYGYTFGSGTRLTVV.

This clone was detected only once. The chain couples TRBV29-1 to TRBJ2-2; D is unclear. Trimming removed 6 bases from V and 6 bases from J, with 14 bases in between. Germline-derived CDR1 and CDR2 are SQVTM and ANQGSEA. The CDR3 spans 13 residues. CDR3 in DNA: TGCAGCGTCCGCAGTCCCCCCGCCGGGGAGCTGTTTTTT. Translation: CSVRSPPAGELFF.

J is TRBJ1-2 and V is TRBV13; TRBD1 matches at 8 bases. The CDR3 totals 13 residues. The germline CDR1 and CDR2 sequences are PRHDT and FYEKMQ (reference sequence). With 5 bases clipped from V and 8 bases from J, the junction kept 7 bases outside the gene matches. The CDR3 coding sequence is TGTGCCAGCAGCCCCGGGACAGGTCAAGGCTACACCTTC. Translated: CASSPGTGQGYTF. The entire variable domain, with the rest obtained from reference TRBV13 and TRBJ1-2, is as follows: AAGVIQSPRHLIKEKRETATLKCYPIPRHDTVYWYQQGPGQDPQFLISFYEKMQSDKGSIPDRFSAQQFSDYHSELNMSSLELGDSALYFCASSPGTGQGYTFGSGTRLTVV.

CDR3 residues: CASSSGTYFDTDTQYF. CDR3 DNA: TGCGCCAGCAGCTCCGGGACTTACTTCGACACAGATACGCAGTATTTT. The gene calls are TRBV5-1 and TRBJ2-3, with D possibly TRBD2 on 6 matching bases. CDR1 and CDR2 (germline): SGHRS, YFSETQ. Trimming removed 3 bases at V and 2 bases at J, with 16 bases between. The length of the CDR3 is 16 residues.

The genes are TRBV10-2 and TRBJ1-1; TRBD1 matches 9 bases. Germline trimming cut 5 bases from V and 6 bases from J; bases unmatched to any gene: 1. This CDR3 region has 12 residues. Germline lookup yields CDR1 WSHSY and CDR2 SAAADI. The CDR3 DNA is TGCGCCAGCAGTCGGGACAGGGCTGAAGCTTTCTTT. This gives the protein CASSRDRAEAFF.

The V gene is TRBV6-5, the J gene TRBJ1-4; the D gene is possibly TRBD1 (5 bases). V was cut by 5 bases and J by 4 bases, with 14 bases left in between. This CDR3 is 15 amino acids long. CDR1 is MNHEY and CDR2 is SVGAGI in the germline V gene. DNA of the CDR3: TGTGCCAGCAGTCACATCCGGGACTTTAATGAAAAACTGTTTTTT. It is translated as CASSHIRDFNEKLFF.

The CDR3: CASSFSQGGEKLFF. CDR3 DNA sequence: TGTGCCAGCAGCTTCTCACAGGGTGGGGAAAAACTGTTTTTT. The J gene is TRBJ1-4, the V gene TRBV11-2; D possibly corresponds to TRBD1 (6 bases). Deletions cut 3 bases from V and 8 bases from J, with 13 bases between. There are 14 residues in the CDR3. Germline values: CDR1 SGHAT, CDR2 FQNNGV. Based on the CDR3 plus reference TRBV11-2 and TRBJ1-4, the full variable domain is EAGVAQSPRYKIIEKRQSVAFWCNPISGHATLYWYQQILGQGPKLLIQFQNNGVVDDSQLPKDRFSAERLKGVDSTLKIQPAKLEDSAVYLCASSFSQGGEKLFFGSGTQLSVL.

The V gene is TRBV5-1, the J gene TRBJ2-3; weak D call: TRBD2 (7 bases). This CDR3 contains 15 residues. Trimming shortened V by 6 bases and J by 5 bases, and 19 bases separated the two germline ends. Germline CDR1 and CDR2: SGHRS and YFSETQ. This CDR3 reads CASKEKGGIGDTQYF. The CDR3 nucleotides are TGCGCCAGCAAGGAAAAGGGGGGGATAGGAGATACGCAGTATTTT.

V gene TRBV5-1 combines with J gene TRBJ2-7, with unresolved D. The CDR3 covers 13 residues. The germline V gene encodes CDR1 SGHRS and CDR2 YFSETQ. The ends were cut back, 1 base at V and 3 bases at J, with 8 bases in the middle. DNA of the CDR3: TGCGCCAGCAGCTTGAAGGCAGGCTACGAGCAGTACTTC. This sequence encodes CASSLKAGYEQYF.

This rearrangement joins TRBV19 to TRBJ1-5; TRBD1 agrees at 11 bases. Germline lookup yields CDR1 LNHDA and CDR2 SQIVND (reference sequence). This CDR3 contains 17 residues. The J segment lost 1 base and the V segment lost 6 bases, leaving 8 bases of the junction unmatched. The CDR3 nucleotides are TGTGCCAGTAGCCGGGACAGGGGGTCCGGAAGCAATCAGCCCCAGCATTTT. This gives the protein CASSRDRGSGSNQPQHF.

This chain joins TRBV5-4 and TRBJ2-1; 8 bases match TRBD2. This CDR3 is built from 16 residues. Trimming cost V 2 bases and J 7 bases; bases outside gene matches: 11. Per germline, CDR1 SGHNT and CDR2 YYREEE (reference sequence). CDR3 DNA sequence: TGTGCCAGCAGCTTCCAGCGGGGGACTCTTGTTAATGAGCAGTTCTTC. Translated: CASSFQRGTLVNEQFF. Together with reference TRBV5-4 and TRBJ2-1, the CDR3 gives the full variable domain: ETGVTQSPTHLIKTRGQQVTLRCSSQSGHNTVSWYQQALGQGPQFIFQYYREEENGRGNFPPRFSGLQFPNYSSELNVNALELDDSALYLCASSFQRGTLVNEQFFGPGTRLTVL.

This rearrangement joins TRBV27 to TRBJ1-5; D not resolved. Germline assignment: CDR1 MNHEY and CDR2 SMNVEV (reference sequence). The CDR3 is 14 residues long. V was trimmed by 4 bases and J by 0 bases, leaving 7 bases between them. CDR3 in DNA: TGTGCCAGCAGTTATAGCTATAGCAATCAGCCCCAGCATTTT. It codes for CASSYSYSNQPQHF.

As to this clone: The sample contains more than one DNA sequence encoding this CDR3. The chain is built from TRBV27 and TRBJ2-7, with D unresolved. The CDR3 sequence is 13 residues long. V dropped 2 bases and J dropped 1 base, with 6 bases sitting between them. Germline V gives CDR1 MNHEY, CDR2 SMNVEV (reference sequence). The chain's CDR3 is CASSLTVSYEQYF. The CDR3 region has the DNA TGTGCCAGCAGTTTAACGGTTTCCTACGAGCAGTACTTC.

This clone occurred a few times. The chain carries TRBV29-1 and TRBJ2-2, with D uncertain. The V end lost 7 bases, the J end lost 2 bases, and 14 bases lay between the germline ends. CDR1 and CDR2 (germline): SQVTM, ANQGSEA. The CDR3 consists of 14 residues. CDR3 in DNA: TGCAGCGCCGCCGAGATTCCAAACACCGGGGAGCTGTTTTTT. Residues: CSAAEIPNTGELFF.

The rearrangement joins TRBV27 to TRBJ1-1, with D perhaps matching TRBD1 (5 bases). CDR3 length equals 11 residues. V was trimmed by 5 bases and J by 7 bases, leaving 8 bases between them. CDR1 and CDR2 (germline): MNHEY, SMNVEV (reference sequence). Here the CDR3 DNA reads TGTGCCAGCAGTCTCGGGGGTGAAGCTTTCTTT. This codes for CASSLGGEAFF.

V usage is TRBV12-3 or TRBV12-4 and J usage is TRBJ2-7, with 7 bases aligning to TRBD1. CDR3 length equals 13 residues. V gave up 6 bases and J gave up 5 bases; unmatched junction bases: 7. The CDR3 spells CASSRDSRNEQYF. As DNA, the CDR3 is TGTGCCAGCAGCCGGGACAGTAGGAACGAGCAGTACTTC.

The chain couples TRBV7-8 to TRBJ2-7; no clear D gene. Trimming left V 5 bases short and J 6 bases short, with 11 bases between. The germline V gene has CDR1 SGHVS and CDR2 FQNEAQ. There are 12 residues in the CDR3. This CDR3 is CASSLGQTEQYF. The CDR3 region has the DNA TGTGCCAGCAGCCTGGGCCAGACCGAGCAGTACTTC.